A selection of T cell receptor beta chains follows, all from one sample in a study of cytomegalovirus exposure and HLA in healthy donors. Clones were read by immunoSEQ multiplex PCR, and TCRdb kept only the in-frame ones, dropping some. The profile covers around 210,000 clones, with roughly 84% appearing a single time and 0.24% taken by the ten largest. The sample comprised PBMCs. The receptor set was obtained from a girl under 10 years old in good health and CMV-seronegative. The CDR3 runs from the conserved cysteine through the conserved F or W. The order of the fields is V gene, J gene, clone size, D gene, CDR3 DNA, CDR3 protein. D genes are given only for firm matches. Clone size, where shown, is once, few, many, or a class for clones that have expanded.

v_call: TRBV6-6; j_call: TRBJ2-4; clone_size: NA; d_call: TRBD2; cdr3_nt: TGTGCCAGCAGTCCCCGACTAGCGGGTATCAAAAACATTCAGTACTTC; cdr3_aa: CASSPRLAGIKNIQYF
v_call: TRBV11-2; j_call: TRBJ2-3; clone_size: NA; d_call: NA; cdr3_nt: TGTGCCAGCACAGATCCTAGTTTCACAGATACGCAGTATTTT; cdr3_aa: CASTDPSFTDTQYF
v_call: TRBV5-5; j_call: TRBJ2-1; clone_size: NA; d_call: TRBD2; cdr3_nt: TGTGCCAGCAGCTTGTTCGCGACTAGCGGGAACAATGAGCAGTTCTTC; cdr3_aa: CASSLFATSGNNEQFF
v_call: TRBV4-1; j_call: TRBJ2-3; clone_size: few; d_call: NA; cdr3_nt: TGCGCCAGCAGCCCCGAGGGACTTATAATAGATACGCAGTATTTT; cdr3_aa: CASSPEGLIIDTQYF
v_call: TRBV11-3; j_call: TRBJ2-7; clone_size: NA; d_call: NA; cdr3_nt: TGTGCCAGCAGCACGGCAGGCCAGAACGGAGGCGAGCAGTACTTC; cdr3_aa: CASSTAGQNGGEQYF
v_call: TRBV6-5; j_call: TRBJ1-1; clone_size: NA; d_call: TRBD1; cdr3_nt: TGTGCCAGCAGTTACTCGAGTACAGGGGGGCTTGAAGCTTTCTTT; cdr3_aa: CASSYSSTGGLEAFF
v_call: TRBV4-1; j_call: TRBJ2-7; clone_size: NA; d_call: TRBD2; cdr3_nt: TGCGCCAGCAGCCAAGTCCTAGCGGGGGTCTCCTCCTACGAGCAGTACTTC; cdr3_aa: CASSQVLAGVSSYEQYF
v_call: TRBV4-1; j_call: TRBJ2-3; clone_size: NA; d_call: NA; cdr3_nt: TGCGCCAGCAGCCAATCGTCTCTAGCAGTGAATACGCAGTATTTT; cdr3_aa: CASSQSSLAVNTQYF
v_call: TRBV29-1; j_call: TRBJ2-7; clone_size: once; d_call: TRBD2; cdr3_nt: TGCAGCGCTACTAGCGGGACAGGAACCTACGAGCAGTACTTC; cdr3_aa: CSATSGTGTYEQYF
v_call: TRBV7-9; j_call: TRBJ2-3; clone_size: NA; d_call: TRBD2; cdr3_nt: TGTGCCAGCAGCTTGGGCGGGAGCCCCCCAGATACGCAGTATTTT; cdr3_aa: CASSLGGSPPDTQYF
v_call: TRBV2; j_call: TRBJ1-2; clone_size: once; d_call: NA; cdr3_nt: TGTGCCAGCAGTGGGGCCAGGGGTGGTTTTGGCTACACCTTC; cdr3_aa: CASSGARGGFGYTF
v_call: TRBV6-1; j_call: TRBJ1-2; clone_size: NA; d_call: TRBD1; cdr3_nt: TGTGCCAGCAGTGAGCGGGACAGGGCCAACTATGGCTACACCTTC; cdr3_aa: CASSERDRANYGYTF
v_call: TRBV30; j_call: TRBJ2-7; clone_size: NA; d_call: NA; cdr3_nt: TGTGCCTGGAGTCCGGGTTACTCCTACGAGCAGTACTTC; cdr3_aa: CAWSPGYSYEQYF
v_call: TRBV4-1; j_call: TRBJ2-6; clone_size: NA; d_call: TRBD1; cdr3_nt: TGCGCCAGCAGCCAAGATGCGACAGGGAGAGGGGCCAACGTCCTGACTTTC; cdr3_aa: CASSQDATGRGANVLTF
v_call: TRBV10-3; j_call: TRBJ2-1; clone_size: NA; d_call: NA; cdr3_nt: TGTGCCATCAGCCGGGACTTAATAGGGAATGAGCAGTTCTTC; cdr3_aa: CAISRDLIGNEQFF
v_call: TRBV30; j_call: TRBJ2-3; clone_size: once; d_call: TRBD2; cdr3_nt: TGTGCCTGGAGCCTGCTGCAACCAGCTAGCGGGGGCACAGATACGCAGTATTTT; cdr3_aa: CAWSLLQPASGGTDTQYF
v_call: TRBV7-9; j_call: TRBJ2-5; clone_size: NA; d_call: NA; cdr3_nt: TGTGCCAGCAGCTTCCGGACAGACCAAGAGACCCAGTACTTC; cdr3_aa: CASSFRTDQETQYF
v_call: TRBV12-5; j_call: TRBJ2-5; clone_size: NA; d_call: NA; cdr3_nt: TGTGCTAGTGGCCCCCATGGGGGGGCGCCGGGAGAGACCCAGTACTTC; cdr3_aa: CASGPHGGAPGETQYF